This T cell receptor (beta chain) emerged from a study of siplizumab effects on memory and regulatory T cells. General study findings and limits: Naive T cells were seemingly more diverse than memory cells, and major contributions to the alloresponse seemed to be made by them. Sequences that were alloreactive and traceable to unstimulated CD4+ memory cells were significantly reduced by siplizumab.

Germline loops: CDR1 SGHAT, CDR2 FQNNGV. V was pared by 5 bases and J by 2 bases, with 17 bases between. The CDR3 contains 16 residues. Points on this clone: What it recognizes is unknown.

The cells of the mixed lymphocyte reaction underwent an approximately 6-day coculture at 37°C. Some clones are missing from TCRdb's copy, which holds only in-frame ones; the method was immunoSEQ multiplex PCR. The sample includes 17,000 or so clones, more than 35% of them seen just once. The rearrangement joins TRBV11-2 to TRBJ2-3; maybe TRBD2 (6 bases). Sequenced: CFSE-low (dividing) CD4+ T cells sorted from an allogeneic mixed lymphocyte reaction. This receptor was taken from a human donor in good health; the cells came from an allogeneic mixed lymphocyte reaction. CDR3 region: CASSPGRRGNTDTQYF. The DNA for the CDR3 is TGTGCCAGCAGCCCCGGCCGCCGGGGGAACACAGATACGCAGTATTTT.